These 3 T cell receptor beta chains were all obtained from the same sample, sequenced in a study of human T cells and chemical hapten exposure. MiXCR was run by TCRdb on the RACE reads, yielding one entry per CDR3 protein. The sample comprises about 34,000 distinct CDR3 sequences, about 9.3% of which are singletons, and 25% to 35% rests with the top ten. The time point denotes: pre-sensitization, week 0. Sample treatment: therapeutic diphenylcyclopropenone sensitization with weekly scalp DPC. The total RNA was obtained from whole blood that was not fractionated. The sample was whole blood, taken in connection with sensitization to the hapten diphenylcyclopropenone (DPC). All receptors come from a man in his fifties or sixties with alopecia areata. Some clones in this sample may be carry-over from other donors' samples.

At least ten counts were recorded for this clonotype. The chain couples TRBV19 to TRBJ2-2; 7 bases map to TRBD2. CDR1 LNHDA and CDR2 SQIVND come from the germline V gene (reference sequence). The CDR3 sequence is 15 residues long. Trimming cost V 9 bases and J 4 bases; bases outside gene matches: 11. This CDR3 reads CASTTGGSVTGELFF. The CDR3 DNA is TGTGCCAGCACGACTGGCGGGAGTGTCACCGGGGAGCTGTTTTTT. The variable domain in full, completed from reference TRBV19 and TRBJ2-2, reads DGGITQSPKYLFRKEGQNVTLSCEQNLNHDAMYWYRQDPGQGLRLIYYSQIVNDFQKGDIAEGYSVSREKKESFPLTVTSAQKNPTAFYLCASTTGGSVTGELFFGEGSRLTVL.

In its sample, this clonotype was seen a few times. The genes are TRBV2 and TRBJ2-2, with D uncertain. Trimming removed 4 bases from V and 2 bases from J, with 11 bases in between. The length of the CDR3 is 15 residues. Germline V lookup: CDR1 SNHLY, CDR2 FYNNEI. The CDR3 nucleotides are TGTGCCAGCAGTGGACACTTCTCAAACACCGGGGAGCTGTTTTTT. Translating gives CASSGHFSNTGELFF.

This clonotype was observed at least ten times. This chain joins TRBV29-1 and TRBJ1-6, with 7 bases identical to TRBD1. Germline V lookup: CDR1 SQVTM, CDR2 ANQGSEA. The CDR3 runs 13 residues. J gave up 5 bases and V 8 bases, and 6 bases lay outside the gene matches. CDR3 sequence reads: CSTRQGDNSPLHF. The CDR3 DNA follows: TGCAGCACCCGACAGGGAGATAATTCACCCCTCCACTTT.